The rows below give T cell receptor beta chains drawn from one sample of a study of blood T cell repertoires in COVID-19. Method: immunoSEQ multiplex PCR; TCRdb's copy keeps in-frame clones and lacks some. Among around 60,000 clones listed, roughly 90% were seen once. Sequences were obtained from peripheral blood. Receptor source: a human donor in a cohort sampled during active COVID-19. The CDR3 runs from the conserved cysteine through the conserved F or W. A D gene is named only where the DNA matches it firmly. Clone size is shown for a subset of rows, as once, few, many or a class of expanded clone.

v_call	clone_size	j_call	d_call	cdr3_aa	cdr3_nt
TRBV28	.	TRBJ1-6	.	CASSSLLRDINSPLHF	TGTGCCAGCAGTTCTTTACTCCGGGACATTAATTCACCCCTCCACTTT
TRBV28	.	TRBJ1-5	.	CASLGGRMVPQHF	TGTGCCAGCCTCGGGGGGAGAATGGTGCCCCAGCATTTT
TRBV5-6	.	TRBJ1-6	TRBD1	CASSLWTGPKGVSPLHF	TGTGCCAGCAGCCTTTGGACAGGACCAAAAGGGGTTTCACCCCTCCACTTT
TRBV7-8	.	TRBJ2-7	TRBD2	CASSLRPGGAGVLIGEQYF	TGTGCCAGCAGCTTACGCCCCGGTGGGGCGGGAGTTTTAATAGGCGAGCAGTACTTC
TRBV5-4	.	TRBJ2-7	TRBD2	CASSWGGNEQYF	TGTGCCAGCAGCTGGGGAGGGAACGAGCAGTACTTC
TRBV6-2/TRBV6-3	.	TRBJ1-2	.	CASSWTAFYGYTF	TGTGCCAGCAGCTGGACAGCATTCTATGGCTACACCTTC
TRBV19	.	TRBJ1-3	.	CASSPLTGSPSGNTIYF	TGTGCCAGTAGTCCACTGACAGGTTCCCCGTCTGGAAACACCATATATTTT
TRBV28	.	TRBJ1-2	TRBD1	CASSSAIIATGIQDDNYGYTF	TGTGCCAGCAGTTCCGCCATCATAGCGACAGGGATACAAGATGATAACTATGGCTACACCTTC
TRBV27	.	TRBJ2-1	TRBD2	CASSLISGGYNEQFF	TGTGCCAGCAGTTTGATTAGCGGGGGGTACAATGAGCAGTTCTTC
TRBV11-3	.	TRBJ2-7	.	CASSSQPARF	TGTGCCAGCAGCTCCCAACCCGCCAGGTTC
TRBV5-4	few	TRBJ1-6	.	CASSPPGDSPLHF	TGTGCCAGCAGCCCACCAGGGGATTCACCCCTCCACTTT
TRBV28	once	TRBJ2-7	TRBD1	CASSLGTEVSEQYF	TGTGCCAGCAGCTTGGGGACAGAAGTGAGTGAGCAGTACTTC
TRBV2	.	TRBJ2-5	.	CASHRQGMETQYF	TGTGCCAGCCATCGGCAGGGGATGGAGACCCAGTACTTC
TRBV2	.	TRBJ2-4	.	CASRTLGHSAKNIQYF	TGTGCCAGCAGGACCCTGGGACACTCCGCCAAAAACATTCAGTACTTC
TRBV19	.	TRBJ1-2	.	CASSMTREINYGYTF	TGTGCCAGTAGTATGACACGGGAAATTAACTATGGCTACACCTTC
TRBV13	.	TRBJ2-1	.	CASSGGALTYNEQFF	TGTGCCAGCAGCGGGGGGGCTCTCACCTACAATGAGCAGTTCTTC
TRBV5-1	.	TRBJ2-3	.	CASSDPNGVYNTQYF	TGCGCCAGCAGCGATCCCAACGGGGTGTACAATACGCAGTATTTT
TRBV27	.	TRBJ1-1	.	CASSLSQGWYDTEAFF	TGTGCCAGCAGTTTATCACAGGGATGGTATGACACTGAAGCTTTCTTT
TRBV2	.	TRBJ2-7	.	CASSDSRDYEQYF	TGTGCCAGCAGTGATAGTCGGGACTACGAGCAGTACTTC
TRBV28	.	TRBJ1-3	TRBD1	CASSLGTVGNTIYF	TGTGCCAGCAGCCTCGGGACAGTTGGAAACACCATATATTTT
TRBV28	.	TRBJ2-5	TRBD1	CASSLPGQEKETQYF	TGTGCCAGCAGTTTACCGGGACAGGAAAAAGAGACCCAGTACTTC
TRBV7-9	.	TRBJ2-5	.	CASSLTTTTQYF	TGTGCCAGCAGCTTAACCACTACGACCCAGTACTTC
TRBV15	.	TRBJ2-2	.	CATSRDRAGELFF	TGTGCCACCAGCAGAGATCGCGCCGGGGAGCTGTTTTTT
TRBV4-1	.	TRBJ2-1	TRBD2	CASSHPLAGGGNEQFF	TGCGCCAGCAGCCACCCGCTAGCGGGAGGCGGTAATGAGCAGTTCTTC
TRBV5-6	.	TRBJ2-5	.	CASSLYSIRSFSLETQYF	TGTGCCAGCAGCTTGTACTCAATCCGTAGCTTCAGTCTCGAGACCCAGTACTTC
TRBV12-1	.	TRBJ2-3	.	CASSFRRDTQYF	TGTGCCAGCAGCTTTAGGAGGGATACGCAGTATTTT
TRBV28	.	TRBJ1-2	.	CASSFRGGNGYTF	TGTGCCAGCAGTTTTAGGGGGGGCAACGGCTACACCTTC
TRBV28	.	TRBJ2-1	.	CASSLGTYEQFF	TGTGCCAGCAGTCTGGGGACATATGAGCAGTTCTTC
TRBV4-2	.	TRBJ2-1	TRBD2	CASSQSSGLAAYNEQFF	TGTGCCAGCAGCCAATCTTCCGGACTAGCGGCCTACAATGAGCAGTTCTTC
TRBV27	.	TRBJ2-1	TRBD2	CASSTTGLAGGLRYNEQFF	TGTGCCAGCAGTACAACGGGACTAGCGGGAGGGCTCCGTTACAATGAGCAGTTCTTC
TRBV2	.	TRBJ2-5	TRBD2	CASSDLAGERNTQETQYF	TGTGCCAGCAGTGATCTAGCGGGGGAACGAAATACCCAAGAGACCCAGTACTTC
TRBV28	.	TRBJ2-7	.	CASSLIRAYEQYF	TGTGCCAGCAGTTTGATCCGGGCCTACGAGCAGTACTTC
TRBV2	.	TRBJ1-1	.	CASSDGRGWTEAFF	TGTGCCAGCAGTGATGGAAGGGGGTGGACTGAAGCTTTCTTT
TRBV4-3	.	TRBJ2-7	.	CASSQESEGYEQYF	TGCGCCAGCAGCCAAGAATCAGAGGGCTACGAGCAGTACTTC
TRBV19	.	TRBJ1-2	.	CASSWGGSNYGYTF	TGTGCCAGTAGTTGGGGGGGCAGCAACTATGGCTACACCTTC
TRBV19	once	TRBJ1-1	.	CASGEWGGTEAFF	TGTGCCAGTGGAGAATGGGGGGGCACTGAAGCTTTCTTT
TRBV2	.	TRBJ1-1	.	CASIRGGGLVDTEAFF	TGTGCCAGCATCCGGGGAGGGGGGCTTGTTGACACTGAAGCTTTCTTT
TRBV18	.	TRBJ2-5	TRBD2	CASYRTSQETQYF	TGTGCCAGCTACAGGACTAGCCAAGAGACCCAGTACTTC
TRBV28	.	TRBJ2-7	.	CASHPIETREQYF	TGTGCCAGCCACCCAATAGAAACCAGGGAGCAGTACTTC
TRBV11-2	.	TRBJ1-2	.	CASSLVAQVAGGYTF	TGTGCCAGCAGCTTAGTCGCGCAGGTGGCTGGCGGCTACACCTTC
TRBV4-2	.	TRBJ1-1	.	CASSPGVRTEAFF	TGTGCCAGCAGCCCGGGGGTCAGGACTGAAGCTTTCTTT
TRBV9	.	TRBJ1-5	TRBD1	CASSPGQGIQPQHF	TGTGCCAGCAGCCCGGGACAGGGGATCCAGCCCCAGCATTTT
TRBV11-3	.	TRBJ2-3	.	CASSPPRTDTQYF	TGTGCCAGCAGCCCTCCCAGGACAGATACGCAGTATTTT
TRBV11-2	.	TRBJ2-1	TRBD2	CASSFGLGLAEGSYNEQFF	TGTGCCAGCAGCTTCGGTTTAGGACTAGCGGAGGGGTCCTACAATGAGCAGTTCTTC
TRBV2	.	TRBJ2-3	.	CASSEATGADTQYF	TGTGCCAGCAGTGAAGCTACGGGGGCAGATACGCAGTATTTT
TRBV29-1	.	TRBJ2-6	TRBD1	CSVEDPNRGRSGANVLTF	TGCAGCGTTGAAGATCCGAACAGGGGGCGATCTGGGGCCAACGTCCTGACTTTC
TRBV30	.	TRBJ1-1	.	CAWSIRPNTEAFF	TGTGCCTGGAGCATCAGGCCGAACACTGAAGCTTTCTTT